The 16 T cell receptor beta chains below come from one sample, sequenced in a study of control samples from healthy donors and cancer patients. Clones were sequenced by immunoSEQ multiplex PCR, and TCRdb holds only the in-frame ones, with some missing. The sample lists more than 85,000 clones, 80% to 90% occurring once. The sequenced sample was blood. These receptors were collected from a woman in her forties or fifties in good health.

The chain uses TRBV9 and TRBJ2-7; D gene uncertain. Trimming stripped 0 bases from V and 0 bases from J, with 13 bases between. Germline lookup yields CDR1 SGDLS and CDR2 YYNGEE. There are 16 residues in the CDR3. Here the CDR3 reads CASSVGAESYSYEQYF. Here the CDR3 DNA reads TGTGCCAGCAGCGTAGGCGCGGAGAGCTACTCCTACGAGCAGTACTTC.

This chain uses TRBV4-1 with TRBJ2-1; D is possibly TRBD2 (7 bases). Germline V gene sequence: CDR1 MGHRA, CDR2 YSYEKL. V was pared by 2 bases and J by 4 bases, with 12 bases between. This CDR3 is built from 15 residues. The CDR3 sequence is CASSQSGTTYNEQFF. In DNA form, the CDR3 reads TGCGCCAGCAGCCAAAGCGGGACAACATACAATGAGCAGTTCTTC.

The table lists this clone with a few counts. Distinct nucleotide sequences in the sample also encode this CDR3. V gene TRBV29-1 combines with J gene TRBJ2-1, with 8 bases aligning to TRBD2. The V and J ends lost 3 bases and 7 bases, in that order; junction bases with no gene match: 11. This CDR3 contains 15 residues. Per germline, CDR1 SQVTM and CDR2 ANQGSEA. The CDR3 loop is CSVEGLAGSYNEQFF. The CDR3 DNA reads TGCAGCGTTGAGGGGCTAGCGGGTTCGTATAATGAGCAGTTCTTC.

The chain carries TRBV15 and TRBJ2-5, with 9 bases matching TRBD1. With 1 base clipped from V and 2 bases from J, the junction kept 2 bases outside the gene matches. Germline V lookup: CDR1 LNHNV, CDR2 YYDKDF (reference sequence). CDR3 length: 15 residues. CDR3 coding DNA: TGTGCCACCAGCAGAGGGGGACAGGGACAAGAGACCCAGTACTTC. It is translated as CATSRGGQGQETQYF.

In its sample, this clone was seen a few times. This sample also contains other DNA sequences that code for the same CDR3. The chain joins TRBV7-2 to TRBJ1-1; D might be TRBD1 (5 bases). The CDR3 has 14 residues. Trimming cost V 3 bases and J 1 base, with 9 bases left between them. Germline V gene sequence: CDR1 SGHTA, CDR2 FQGNSA. CDR3 nucleotide sequence: TGTGCCAGCAGCTTGGGACGGAAGAACACTGAAGCTTTCTTT. It is translated as CASSLGRKNTEAFF.

The J gene is TRBJ2-5, the V gene TRBV5-4, with a tentative D call TRBD2 (5 bases). V lost 0 bases and J lost 2, with 8 bases in between. CDR1 and CDR2 (germline): SGHNT, YYREEE (reference sequence). The CDR3 sequence is 14 residues long. CDR3 bases: TGTGCCAGCAGCTTGGTAGCGACGCAAGAGACCCAGTACTTC. As protein: CASSLVATQETQYF.

V is TRBV5-4 and J is TRBJ2-1, with D possibly TRBD1 on 5 matching bases. Germline V lookup: CDR1 SGHNT, CDR2 YYREEE (reference sequence). The CDR3 consists of 14 residues. V shed 2 bases and J shed 5 bases, with 11 bases lying between them. In nucleotides, the CDR3 is TGTGCCAGCAGCTTAGACAGAGTGAACAATGAGCAGTTCTTC. It yields the protein CASSLDRVNNEQFF. The complete variable domain, with remaining parts taken from reference TRBV5-4 and TRBJ2-1, reads ETGVTQSPTHLIKTRGQQVTLRCSSQSGHNTVSWYQQALGQGPQFIFQYYREEENGRGNFPPRFSGLQFPNYSSELNVNALELDDSALYLCASSLDRVNNEQFFGPGTRLTVL.

The chain links TRBV9 to TRBJ1-1; D is perhaps TRBD1 (5 bases). Looked up from germline, CDR1 is SGDLS and CDR2 is YYNGEE. Deletions cut 2 bases from V and 2 bases from J, with 13 bases between. The CDR3 contains 15 residues. CDR3 protein: CASSVRDPPNTEAFF. The DNA for the CDR3 is TGTGCCAGCAGCGTCCGGGACCCACCTAACACTGAAGCTTTCTTT.

The V call is TRBV28, the J call TRBJ1-5; D is possibly TRBD1 (5 bases). The V end lost 5 bases, the J end lost 9 bases, and 17 bases lay between the germline ends. The length of the CDR3 is 14 residues. Germline V gives CDR1 MDHEN, CDR2 SYDVKM. Written as DNA, the CDR3 is TGTGCCAGCAGTGCGGACATCGGCCGAGGGCCCCAGCATTTT. It codes for CASSADIGRGPQHF.

This clone occurred once. The J gene is TRBJ1-2, the V gene TRBV27; 9 bases are shared with TRBD1. The CDR3 is 14 amino acids. Germline CDR1 MNHEY, CDR2 SMNVEV (reference sequence). Trimming cost V 7 bases and J 7 bases; bases outside gene matches: 10. The CDR3 reads CASTHPGQGSGYTF. The CDR3, as DNA: TGTGCCAGCACCCACCCAGGACAGGGGTCTGGCTACACCTTC.

This clone was seen a single time. V gene TRBV4-2 combines with J gene TRBJ2-3, with D unclear. The CDR3 is 16 amino acids. Per the germline V gene, CDR1 is LGHNA and CDR2 is YNFKEQ. The V end was cut by 6 bases, the J end by 3 bases, with 19 bases between. The CDR3 loop reads CASRHLARGATDTQYF. CDR3 DNA: TGTGCCAGCAGGCATCTCGCCCGAGGTGCTACAGATACGCAGTATTTT.

The chain joins TRBV9 to TRBJ2-7, with D hard to call. Deletions cut 0 bases from V and 2 bases from J, with 12 bases between. From germline, CDR1 is SGDLS and CDR2 YYNGEE. The CDR3 contains 15 residues. The chain's CDR3 is CASSVDPQGTYEQYF. The CDR3 DNA sequence: TGTGCCAGCAGCGTAGACCCCCAAGGGACCTACGAGCAGTACTTC.

The V gene is TRBV4-3, the J gene TRBJ2-7; TRBD2 might be the D (6 bases). The CDR3 is made up of 15 amino acids. Per the germline V gene, CDR1 is LGHNA and CDR2 is YSLEER. Trimming took 0 bases from V and 2 from J, leaving 11 bases between them. This CDR3 is CASSQDPLATYEQYF. The CDR3 nucleotides read TGCGCCAGCAGCCAAGATCCGCTAGCGACCTACGAGCAGTACTTC.

The chain links TRBV7-6 to TRBJ2-3; the D gene is possibly TRBD2 (5 bases). This CDR3 is built from 15 residues. Trimming left V 1 base short and J 2 bases short, with 10 bases between. CDR1 is SGHVS and CDR2 is FNYEAQ in the germline V gene. DNA of the CDR3: TGTGCCAGCAGCTTAGGTACTAGTTACACAGATACGCAGTATTTT. Translating it yields CASSLGTSYTDTQYF.

The chain uses TRBV12-3 or TRBV12-4 and TRBJ2-5; D may be TRBD2 (5 bases). The CDR3 runs to 13 residues. V lost 4 bases, J lost 6 bases, and 12 bases lay in between. The DNA for the CDR3 is TGTGCCAGCAGTTCCTCCGCCGGGAAGACCCAGTACTTC. Translated: CASSSSAGKTQYF.

The chain carries TRBV5-6 and TRBJ2-5; D uncertain. Germline-derived CDR1 and CDR2 are SGHDT and YYEEEE. The CDR3 totals 13 residues. Trimming left V 1 base short and J 3 bases short, with 7 bases between. CDR3 nucleotides: TGTGCCAGCAGCTTGATAACAAAAGAGACCCAGTACTTC. Translated, it gives CASSLITKETQYF. Complete variable domain (other parts from reference TRBV5-6 and TRBJ2-5): DAGVTQSPTHLIKTRGQQVTLRCSPKSGHDTVSWYQQALGQGPQFIFQYYEEEERQRGNFPDRFSGHQFPNYSSELNVNALLLGDSALYLCASSLITKETQYFGPGTRLLVL.